This TCR beta chain derives from a study of OX40 agonist ivuxolimab in advanced cancers. Across the whole study: Every 2 weeks, patients received ivuxolimab intravenously, dosed at 0.01 to 10 mg/kg. Mean age around 60 years, range 23 to 79; roughly 82% male.

Generated by immunoSEQ multiplex PCR, the TCRdb table keeps only in-frame clones and is missing some. This table has about 46,000 clones, 70% to 90% appearing once. The germline V gene has CDR1 SGHDN and CDR2 FVKESK. Deletions cut 4 bases from V and 6 bases from J, with 18 bases between. CDR3 length: 15 residues. To note about this clone: Antigen specificity is unknown.

Study-level points and caveats: The study found among the lowest clonal expansion in partial responders at 0.1-3.0 mg/kg. Researchers did not establish what antigens the expanded peripheral T cells target.

The chain couples TRBV14 to TRBJ1-2; possibly TRBD1 for D (6 bases). The source material was CD4+ or CD8+ T cells sorted from blood, sampled in a trial of the OX40 agonist ivuxolimab. This clonotype was sampled from an adult with an advanced solid tumor such as melanoma, head and neck, liver or kidney cancer. DNA of the CDR3: TGTGCCAGCAGCCCCTATAAGGGGGGTGTTGATGGCTACACCTTC. It codes for CASSPYKGGVDGYTF.